The 24 T cell receptor beta chains below come from one sample, sequenced in a study of cytomegalovirus exposure and HLA in healthy donors. The PCR contained 60 Vbeta and 13 Jbeta primers. The protocol was immunoSEQ multiplex PCR, while the TCRdb copy is restricted to in-frame clones and leaves out a portion. The repertoire holds about 120,000 clones, with about 68% as singletons. The sequenced sample was PBMCs. The receptors stem from a man aged 35 to 55 in good health and CMV-seropositive.

The rearrangement uses TRBV5-1 and TRBJ1-1, with TRBD1 as a possible D gene (6 bases). V lost 4 bases to trimming and J lost 0 bases, with 13 bases between them. From germline, CDR1 is SGHRS and CDR2 YFSETQ. The CDR3 runs 15 residues. In DNA form, the CDR3 reads TGCGCCAGCAGCCGGGTAACAGGGATGAACACTGAAGCTTTCTTT. Amino acid sequence: CASSRVTGMNTEAFF.

The chain is built from TRBV15 and TRBJ2-3; a weak D match, TRBD1 (5 bases). The V gene lost 0 bases and the J gene lost 1 base, with 14 bases spanning the gap. Germline assignment: CDR1 LNHNV and CDR2 YYDKDF (reference sequence). There are 17 residues in the CDR3. The CDR3 bases are TGTGCCACCAGCAGAGATTTTATCCTAGGGGGCACAGATACGCAGTATTTT. This sequence encodes CATSRDFILGGTDTQYF.

The chain links TRBV28 to TRBJ2-5, with TRBD1 matching 8 bases. V was pared by 8 bases and J by 4 bases, with 12 bases of the junction left unmatched. CDR1 and CDR2 (germline): MDHEN, SYDVKM. This CDR3 region has 15 residues. DNA of the CDR3: TGTGCCAGCTACAAGACCGGACAGGGTGGAGAGACCCAGTACTTC. It yields the protein CASYKTGQGGETQYF.

The genes are TRBV5-6 and TRBJ2-7; D might be TRBD1 (6 bases). The ends were cut back, 4 bases at V and 2 bases at J, with 13 bases in the middle. The CDR3 runs 14 residues. CDR1 and CDR2 from the germline V gene are SGHDT and YYEEEE. CDR3 DNA: TGTGCCAGCAGCGCACAGGGAATCGCCTACGAGCAGTACTTC. It yields the protein CASSAQGIAYEQYF.

The chain combines TRBV9 with TRBJ2-2, with 15 bases aligning to TRBD2. The CDR3 sequence is 19 residues long. Germline-derived CDR1 and CDR2 are SGDLS and YYNGEE. The trim removed 3 bases at V and 3 bases at J, leaving 9 bases unmatched. The DNA for the CDR3 is TGTGCCAGCAGCGCCGGACTAGCGGGAGGGCGAGTGCACACCGGGGAGCTGTTTTTT. This encodes CASSAGLAGGRVHTGELFF.

This clone was found once. This sequence joins TRBV29-1 and TRBJ2-7; 11 bases align to TRBD1. V gave up 1 base and J gave up 7 bases; unmatched junction bases: 6. The CDR3 runs to 14 residues. The V gene's germline CDR1 is SQVTM and CDR2 ANQGSEA. The CDR3 protein is CSVEGGTGGSEQYF. The CDR3 nucleotides read TGCAGCGTTGAAGGGGGGACAGGGGGGAGTGAGCAGTACTTC.

The chain carries TRBV7-9 and TRBJ2-3, with 12 nucleotides matching TRBD1. V trimming: 2 bases; J trimming: 4 bases; junction bases outside the gene matches: 7. The CDR3 has 17 residues. Germline CDR1 and CDR2: SEHNR and FQNEAQ (reference sequence). CDR3 in amino acids: CASSLFRGQGAADTQYF. The CDR3 DNA reads TGTGCCAGCAGCTTATTTAGGGGACAGGGGGCTGCAGATACGCAGTATTTT.

This chain uses TRBV27 with TRBJ2-3; TRBD2 is a possible D gene (6 bases). Germline V CDR1 and CDR2: MNHEY, SMNVEV (reference sequence). Trimming shortened V by 7 bases and J by 0 bases, and 14 bases separated the two germline ends. The CDR3 is 15 amino acids. CDR3 in amino acids: CASTRLEPSTDTQYF. The DNA for the CDR3 is TGTGCCAGCACCCGACTAGAACCTAGCACAGATACGCAGTATTTT.

This rearrangement joins TRBV19 to TRBJ2-3; 7 bases are a match to TRBD1. Per germline, CDR1 LNHDA and CDR2 SQIVND (reference sequence). This CDR3 spans 16 amino acids. Trimming at V came to 5 bases and at J to 2 bases, leaving 10 bases not matched to a gene. CDR3 residues: CASSFRQGRNTDTQYF. The CDR3 coding sequence is TGTGCCAGTAGTTTCAGACAGGGAAGGAACACAGATACGCAGTATTTT.

To note about this clone: At one boundary the junction diverges from the germline segment, which might be a read error. The V and J genes are TRBV7-9 and TRBJ1-4, with D possibly matching TRBD1 (5 bases). Germline assignment: CDR1 SEHNR and CDR2 FQNEAQ (reference sequence). The CDR3 loop spans 15 amino acids. CDR3 in amino acids: CASSSAGGTSEKLFF. For the CDR3, the DNA is TGTGCCAGCAGCTCTGCGGGGGGTACTAGTGAAAAACTGTTTTTT.

V usage is TRBV19 and J usage is TRBJ1-5, with D perhaps matching TRBD1 (6 bases). CDR3 length: 14 amino acids. V gave up 5 bases and J gave up 5 bases, with 13 bases separating them. CDR1 and CDR2 (germline): LNHDA, SQIVND (reference sequence). The CDR3 nucleotides are TGTGCCAGTAGTCCTTGGACAGAATATCAGCCCCAGCATTTT. Translation: CASSPWTEYQPQHF.

The V gene is TRBV19, the J gene TRBJ1-4, with D tentatively TRBD1 (5 bases). This CDR3 has 15 amino acids. Trimming removed 4 bases at V and 8 bases at J, with 17 bases between. The germline CDR1 and CDR2 sequences are LNHDA and SQIVND (reference sequence). The chain's CDR3 is CASSTLSGGSEKLFF. CDR3 DNA sequence: TGTGCCAGTAGTACCCTGTCGGGGGGGAGCGAAAAACTGTTTTTT.

This clone was seen a single time. The chain uses TRBV9 and TRBJ1-2; no reliable D call. CDR1 and CDR2 from the germline V gene are SGDLS and YYNGEE. The V end was cut by 2 bases, the J end by 0 bases, with 8 bases between. This CDR3 is 14 amino acids long. This chain's CDR3 is CASSVGEANYGYTF. The DNA for the CDR3 is TGTGCCAGCAGCGTCGGGGAAGCTAACTATGGCTACACCTTC.

The rearrangement links TRBV4-3 to TRBJ1-2; TRBD1 agrees at 7 bases. This CDR3 contains 15 residues. The junction had 7 bases not matched to a gene; V was cut back by 2 bases and J by 4 bases. CDR1 LGHNA and CDR2 YSLEER come from the germline V gene. The CDR3 protein is CASSQSRGSVYGYTF. The CDR3 DNA reads TGCGCCAGCAGCCAATCCAGGGGGAGTGTCTATGGCTACACCTTC.

The chain couples TRBV5-1 to TRBJ2-2, with a weak D call TRBD1 (6 bases). Germline V gene lookup returns CDR1 SGHRS and CDR2 YFSETQ. Trimming took 3 bases from V and 2 from J, leaving 11 bases between them. This CDR3 is 15 amino acids long. This chain's CDR3 is CASSSGQPNTGELFF. The CDR3 coding sequence is TGCGCCAGCAGCTCAGGACAGCCTAACACCGGGGAGCTGTTTTTT.

CDR3 in DNA: TGTGCCAGCCAGACTAGCGGGGTTAGCTACGAGCAGTACTTC. Encoded protein: CASQTSGVSYEQYF. This chain connects TRBV6-6 to TRBJ2-7, with 11 bases fitting TRBD2. V shed 8 bases, J shed 3 bases, and the junction held 6 bases outside the gene matches. The CDR3 totals 14 residues. The germline V gene has CDR1 MNHNY and CDR2 SVGAGI (reference sequence).

The V and J genes are TRBV28 and TRBJ2-7; 8 bases align to TRBD1. The CDR3 spans 14 residues. With V trimmed by 7 bases and J by 5 bases, 10 bases remained unmatched. CDR1 and CDR2 from the germline V gene are MDHEN and SYDVKM. The CDR3 here is CASTHDRGFHEQYF. The DNA for the CDR3 is TGTGCCAGCACCCACGACAGGGGTTTCCACGAGCAGTACTTC.

The V and J genes are TRBV6-1 and TRBJ2-7, with D possibly matching TRBD2 (6 bases). Trimming removed 5 bases from V and 4 bases from J, with 15 bases in between. The CDR3 spans 14 residues. The germline V gene encodes CDR1 MNHNS and CDR2 SASEGT. The CDR3: CASSPSRERYEQYF. CDR3 DNA: TGTGCCAGCAGTCCCTCCCGGGAGAGGTACGAGCAGTACTTC.

The chain has TRBV4-2 and TRBJ1-1; TRBD1 is a possible D gene (5 bases). This CDR3 is built from 15 residues. V lost 0 bases and J 5 bases, leaving 13 bases between the germline ends. The V gene's germline CDR1 is LGHNA and CDR2 YNFKEQ. The CDR3 sequence: CASSQDQAGRTEAFF. The CDR3 nucleotides are TGTGCCAGCAGCCAAGATCAAGCAGGGCGGACTGAAGCTTTCTTT.

V is TRBV2 and J is TRBJ1-5; TRBD1 is a possible D gene (5 bases). The CDR3 totals 14 residues. CDR1 and CDR2 from the germline V gene are SNHLY and FYNNEI. Trimming cost V 3 bases and J 2 bases, with 8 bases left between them. CDR3 sequence reads: CASSEGRRNQPQHF. As DNA, the CDR3 is TGTGCCAGCAGTGAGGGGCGGCGCAATCAGCCCCAGCATTTT.

The gene calls are TRBV30 and TRBJ1-4; a possible D gene is TRBD1 (6 bases). Germline V CDR1 and CDR2: GTSNPN, SVGIG (reference sequence). The V gene lost 2 bases and the J gene lost 7 bases, with 17 bases spanning the gap. This CDR3 is built from 15 residues. For the CDR3, the DNA is TGTGCCTGGAGTAGGAAACAGGGACAACTTGAAAAACTGTTTTTT. Protein product: CAWSRKQGQLEKLFF. The full variable domain, in which reference TRBV30 and TRBJ1-4 provide the parts outside the CDR3, is SQTIHQWPATLVQPVGSPLSLECTVEGTSNPNLYWYRQAAGRGLQLLFYSVGIGQISSEVPQNLSASRPQDRQFILSSKKLLLSDSGFYLCAWSRKQGQLEKLFFGSGTQLSVL.

This chain uses TRBV7-2 with TRBJ2-3, with 14 bases that match TRBD2. The V gene's germline CDR1 is SGHTA and CDR2 FQGNSA. The CDR3 is 17 residues long. With V trimmed by 5 bases and J by 2 bases, 6 bases remained unmatched. Here the CDR3 reads CASSDRTSGRNTDTQYF. The CDR3 nucleotides read TGTGCCAGCAGCGATCGGACTAGCGGGAGGAACACAGATACGCAGTATTTT.

V is TRBV2 and J is TRBJ2-7, with D possibly TRBD1 on 5 matching bases. The length of the CDR3 is 12 residues. V gave up 10 bases and J gave up 0 bases, with 10 bases separating them. Germline-derived CDR1 and CDR2 are SNHLY and FYNNEI. DNA for the CDR3: TGTGCCACAGGGCAGCGCTCCTACGAGCAGTACTTC. Encoded protein: CATGQRSYEQYF. The full variable domain, with the rest looked up from reference TRBV2 and TRBJ2-7, is EPEVTQTPSHQVTQMGQEVILRCVPISNHLYFYWYRQILGQKVEFLVSFYNNEISEKSEIFDDQFSVERPDGSNFTLKIRSTKLEDSAMYFCATGQRSYEQYFGPGTRLTVT.

V is TRBV11-2 and J is TRBJ2-5; maybe TRBD2 (7 bases). This CDR3 comprises 17 residues. Looked up from germline, CDR1 is SGHAT and CDR2 is FQNNGV. Between the trimmed V and J ends, which lost 5 bases and 5 bases, there was a span of 24 bases. The CDR3 DNA sequence: TGTGCCAGCAGCCCGCAGGGAGGGGGTGGTCTTGGGGAGACCCAGTACTTC. Translated, it gives CASSPQGGGGLGETQYF.